The sample holds a few counts of the clone carrying this TCR beta chain. In the study's own analysis: How many nucleated cells were present was estimated from reference gene primer amplification. The repertoire was sequenced with immunoSEQ multiplex PCR; TCRdb's copy has only in-frame clones and lacks some. V and J calls and clone size are those listed in that table; D and trimming were worked out from the DNA. The repertoire holds 250,000 or so clones, with 88% as singletons. The sample comes from a study of blood T cell repertoires in COVID-19. Germline values: CDR1 LGHDT, CDR2 YNNKEL (reference sequence). The CDR3 has 15 amino acids. Trimming removed 5 bases at V and 1 base at J, with 14 bases between. Recruitment covered roughly 24 US areas and drew participants whose ages spanned roughly 18 to 100 years. Each participant's cohort was designated according to participant-reported clinical history. Exposed enrollees encountered a COVID-19 case at some point within 2 weeks before study entry.

The origin of this receptor is a woman aged 30 to 39 who had been exposed to COVID-19. The V gene is TRBV3-1 (or the pseudogene TRBV3-2), the J gene TRBJ1-2; weak D call: TRBD1 (6 bases). Material for sequencing was PBMCs or T cells enriched from blood (not recorded which). CDR3 residues: CASSRNQGGNYGYTF. The CDR3 DNA reads TGTGCCAGCAGCAGGAACCAAGGGGGTAACTATGGCTACACCTTC.